Shown below are 18 T cell receptor beta chains from a single sample sequenced in a study of cytomegalovirus exposure and HLA in healthy donors. The protocol was immunoSEQ multiplex PCR, while the TCRdb copy is restricted to in-frame clones and leaves out a portion. Seen here are roughly 43,000 clones, approximately 93% observed once, and the top ten hold 2.1%. Material for sequencing was PBMCs. Receptors were obtained from a woman between 18 and 30 years old in good health and CMV-seronegative.

In its sample, this clone was seen once. This chain links TRBV28 with TRBJ1-5; the match to TRBD1 covers 10 bases. The germline gives CDR1 MDHEN, CDR2 SYDVKM. J gave up 4 bases and V 7 bases, and 7 bases lay outside the gene matches. The CDR3 covers 15 residues. The CDR3 bases are TGTGCCAGCACCCAAAGGGACAGGGGTAATCAGCCCCAGCATTTT. Protein product: CASTQRDRGNQPQHF.

The V call is TRBV5-1, the J call TRBJ2-1; no definite D call. This CDR3 has 11 amino acids. CDR1 is SGHRS and CDR2 is YFSETQ in the germline V gene. V was pared by 5 bases and J by 10 bases, with 10 bases between. Here the CDR3 reads CASRGSSEQFF. The CDR3 DNA sequence: TGCGCCAGCAGGGGCAGCTCCGAGCAGTTCTTC.

The CDR3 sequence: CASSTGLGGGYEQYF. The CDR3, as DNA: TGTGCCAGCAGTACGGGACTAGGGGGCGGATACGAGCAGTACTTC. The J gene is TRBJ2-7, the V gene TRBV6-5; D perhaps matches TRBD2 (8 bases). This CDR3 spans 15 amino acids. The V end lost 5 bases, the J end lost 4 bases, and 18 bases lay between the germline ends. CDR1 MNHEY and CDR2 SVGAGI come from the germline V gene.

This chain joins TRBV6-6 and TRBJ1-1; 12 bases fit TRBD1. Germline V gives CDR1 MNHNY, CDR2 SVGAGI (reference sequence). V was pared by 6 bases and J by 0 bases, with 5 bases of the junction left unmatched. This CDR3 has 16 residues. CDR3 amino acids: CASSSGTGGVNTEAFF. The CDR3 nucleotides are TGTGCCAGCAGCAGCGGGACAGGGGGCGTGAACACTGAAGCTTTCTTT.

This sequence joins TRBV6-6 and TRBJ2-7; the D gene is possibly TRBD1 (6 bases). There are 13 residues in the CDR3. Looked up from germline, CDR1 is MNHNY and CDR2 is SVGAGI (reference sequence). The V gene lost 6 bases and the J gene lost 0 bases, with 9 bases spanning the gap. For the CDR3, the DNA is TGTGCCAGCAGACACAGGGACTCCTACGAGCAGTACTTC. Residues: CASRHRDSYEQYF.

This clone was seen a handful of times. This chain joins TRBV11-1 and TRBJ1-2, with 7 nucleotides matching TRBD1. This CDR3 is 16 amino acids long. Germline lookup yields CDR1 SGHAT and CDR2 FQDESV (reference sequence). Trimming at V came to 5 bases and at J to 3 bases, leaving 12 bases not matched to a gene. This CDR3 reads CASSGGRGYNDYGYTF. CDR3 nucleotide sequence: TGTGCCAGCAGCGGTGGCAGGGGGTACAACGACTATGGCTACACCTTC. Full variable domain (rest looked up from reference TRBV11-1 and TRBJ1-2): EAEVAQSPRYKITEKSQAVAFWCDPISGHATLYWYRQILGQGPELLVQFQDESVVDDSQLPKDRFSAERLKGVDSTLKIQPAELGDSAMYLCASSGGRGYNDYGYTFGSGTRLTVV.

The J gene is TRBJ2-3, the V gene TRBV6-4; D not certain. The germline CDR1 and CDR2 sequences are MRHNA and SNTAGT. There are 14 residues in the CDR3. The germline V and J ends were trimmed by 0 bases and 3 bases, with 7 bases remaining between them. CDR3 protein: CASSDSIDTDTQYF. CDR3 nucleotide sequence: TGTGCCAGCAGTGACTCGATAGATACAGATACGCAGTATTTT.

The gene calls are TRBV5-4 and TRBJ2-1, with 9 nucleotides matching TRBD2. In germline, CDR1 is SGHNT, CDR2 YYREEE (reference sequence). The CDR3 is 13 amino acids. Unmatched junction bases numbered 3, after V lost 0 bases and J lost 11 bases. The CDR3 sequence is CASSLATSGKQFF. CDR3 DNA sequence: TGTGCCAGCAGCTTGGCGACTAGCGGAAAGCAGTTCTTC.

This clone was seen a single time. In nucleotides, the CDR3 is TGTGCCAGCAGTGAGCCATTCGGACAGGGAAACACCGGGGAGCTGTTTTTT. This encodes CASSEPFGQGNTGELFF. V is TRBV25-1 and J is TRBJ2-2, with 8 nucleotides matching TRBD1. Looked up from germline, CDR1 is MGHDK and CDR2 is SYGVNS. Losses at the gene ends were 3 bases for V and 2 bases for J; bases not matched to a gene: 8. CDR3 length equals 17 residues.

This chain connects TRBV6-1 to TRBJ1-5, with D possibly TRBD1 on 6 matching bases. CDR1 is MNHNS, CDR2 SASEGT, per germline. Trimming shortened V by 8 bases and J by 7 bases, and 18 bases separated the two germline ends. This CDR3 comprises 14 residues. The CDR3 region is CASDRDRNLQPQHF. The CDR3 coding sequence is TGTGCCAGCGACCGTGACAGGAACCTACAGCCCCAGCATTTT.

The chain recombines TRBV19 with TRBJ2-1; 9 bases align to TRBD1. The germline V gene has CDR1 LNHDA and CDR2 SQIVND (reference sequence). J was trimmed by 10 bases and V by 10 bases; bases with no gene match: 14. This CDR3 comprises 14 residues. In nucleotides, the CDR3 is TGTGCCACCCGGGGGACAGGGAAGGCGGAGGAGCAGTTCTTC. Amino acids: CATRGTGKAEEQFF.

This chain uses TRBV2 with TRBJ2-3; maybe TRBD2 (7 bases). Germline values: CDR1 SNHLY, CDR2 FYNNEI. The V and J ends lost 6 bases and 1 base respectively, with 14 bases between them. CDR3 length: 15 residues. As DNA, the CDR3 is TGTGCCAGCAGGAGGGGGGGGGAGGGCACAGATACGCAGTATTTT. It yields the protein CASRRGGEGTDTQYF.

This chain links TRBV5-6 with TRBJ1-1; D not certain. V gave up 0 bases and J gave up 4 bases, with 13 bases separating them. The CDR3 is 15 residues long. Germline V lookup: CDR1 SGHDT, CDR2 YYEEEE. For the CDR3, the DNA is TGTGCCAGCAGCTTGGAGGGAGTGTATGGCACTGAAGCTTTCTTT. It codes for CASSLEGVYGTEAFF. Complete variable domain (other parts from reference TRBV5-6 and TRBJ1-1): DAGVTQSPTHLIKTRGQQVTLRCSPKSGHDTVSWYQQALGQGPQFIFQYYEEEERQRGNFPDRFSGHQFPNYSSELNVNALLLGDSALYLCASSLEGVYGTEAFFGQGTRLTVV.

The J gene is TRBJ2-7, the V gene TRBV28; 7 bases agree with TRBD1. V lost 6 bases and J lost 3; bases outside the gene matches: 8. In germline, CDR1 is MDHEN, CDR2 SYDVKM. The length of the CDR3 is 14 residues. CDR3 bases: TGTGCCAGCAGCGGAACAGGGGAACTCTACGAGCAGTACTTC. Translating it yields CASSGTGELYEQYF.

The V and J genes are TRBV5-1 and TRBJ2-1; 10 bases align to TRBD2. The CDR3 length is 15 residues. The germline V gene encodes CDR1 SGHRS and CDR2 YFSETQ. After removal of 0 bases from V and 7 bases from J, the junction contained 4 bases not matched to a gene. CDR3 protein: CASSLEGLARNEQFF. CDR3 nucleotides: TGCGCCAGCAGCTTGGAGGGACTAGCGAGGAATGAGCAGTTCTTC.

This chain links TRBV2 with TRBJ1-2; TRBD1 matches 7 bases. In germline, CDR1 is SNHLY, CDR2 FYNNEI. After removal of 6 bases from V and 0 bases from J, the junction contained 7 bases not matched to a gene. The CDR3 spans 15 residues. CDR3 DNA: TGTGCCAGCAGGGACGCGACAGGGACTAACTATGGCTACACCTTC. Its protein product is CASRDATGTNYGYTF.

The chain recombines TRBV5-8 with TRBJ2-7, with D perhaps matching TRBD2 (7 bases). V lost 4 bases, J lost 3 bases, and 17 bases lay in between. The CDR3 totals 15 residues. Germline assignment: CDR1 SGHTS and CDR2 YDEGEE. The CDR3 nucleotides read TGTGCCAGCAGCCGACTTCGGGGGGCTAACTACGAGCAGTACTTC. It codes for CASSRLRGANYEQYF. Looking up the rest from reference TRBV5-8 and TRBJ2-7 gives the full variable domain: EAGVTQSPTHLIKTRGQQATLRCSPISGHTSVYWYQQALGLGLQFLLWYDEGEERNRGNFPPRFSGRQFPNYSSELNVNALELEDSALYLCASSRLRGANYEQYFGPGTRLTVT.

V and J are TRBV5-6 and TRBJ2-1, with 10 bases that match TRBD2. V was clipped by 4 bases and J by 7 bases; unmatched bases: 14. The CDR3 spans 17 residues. Germline CDR1 SGHDT, CDR2 YYEEEE. CDR3 amino acids: CASSRLAGPLLGNEQFF. Written as DNA, the CDR3 is TGTGCCAGCAGCAGACTAGCGGGTCCCCTCCTTGGGAATGAGCAGTTCTTC.